The 28 T cell receptor beta chains given below trace back to one sample, sequenced in a study of T-cell reconstitution after alpha-beta-depleted transplantation in children. Unique molecular identifiers were used to barcode this TCRbeta library. MiXCR, applied by TCRdb to the PCR reads, yields one record per CDR3 protein. This sample has around 240,000 distinct CDR3 sequences, with less than 9% found just once. Specimen: PBMCs, mostly from graft donor cells, collected 180 days after TCRalphabeta/CD19-depleted stem cell transplant. The receptors were gathered from a male patient between 5 and 17 years old who had a stem cell transplant for acute lymphoblastic leukemia, so the T cells may come from the graft donor.

The sample holds a few counts of this clonotype. The chain links TRBV18 to TRBJ1-2; possibly TRBD1 for D (6 bases). This CDR3 region has 13 residues. CDR1 and CDR2 from the germline V gene are KGHSH and LQKENI. Trimming took off 0 bases at V and 8 bases at J, with 10 bases between the two ends. The CDR3 reads CASSPPGGPGYTF. CDR3 DNA sequence: TGTGCCAGCTCACCACCAGGGGGGCCCGGCTACACCTTC. The whole variable domain, remainder taken from reference TRBV18 and TRBJ1-2, is NAGVMQNPRHLVRRRGQEARLRCSPMKGHSHVYWYRQLPEEGLKFMVYLQKENIIDESGMPKERFSAEFPKEGPSILRIQQVVRGDSAAYFCASSPPGGPGYTFGSGTRLTVV.

V gene TRBV7-6 combines with J gene TRBJ2-1; the match to TRBD2 covers 9 bases. This CDR3 region has 15 residues. Germline CDR1 reads SGHVS; CDR2 reads FNYEAQ. V lost 6 bases, J lost 9 bases, and 12 bases stayed unmatched. The CDR3 spells CASRLTSGAKGEQFF. DNA for the CDR3: TGTGCCAGCAGGCTGACTAGCGGAGCGAAGGGTGAGCAGTTCTTC. The entire variable domain, with the rest obtained from reference TRBV7-6 and TRBJ2-1, is as follows: GAGVSQSPRYKVTKRGQDVALRCDPISGHVSLYWYRQALGQGPEFLTYFNYEAQQDKSGLPNDRFSAERPEGSISTLTIQRTEQRDSAMYRCASRLTSGAKGEQFFGPGTRLTVL.

This clonotype was counted many times. The V call is TRBV29-1, the J call TRBJ2-3, with 13 bases aligning to TRBD2. The V gene end was trimmed by 5 bases and the J gene end by 2 bases; junction bases not matched to a gene: 4. Germline CDR1 reads SQVTM; CDR2 reads ANQGSEA. The CDR3 runs 15 residues. This CDR3 is CSVPTSGGATDTQYF. The CDR3 nucleotides read TGCAGCGTTCCCACTAGCGGGGGGGCCACAGATACGCAGTATTTT.

This clonotype has just a few counts. CDR3: CASSRHRDTNSPLHF. In DNA, the CDR3 is TGCGCCAGCAGCCGCCACCGGGACACCAATTCACCCCTCCACTTT. The chain employs TRBV4-3 and TRBJ1-6; the D gene is possibly TRBD1 (6 bases). Germline V gives CDR1 LGHNA, CDR2 YSLEER. V dropped 4 bases and J dropped 7 bases, with 14 bases sitting between them. The CDR3 has 15 residues.

This clonotype was counted at least ten times. The genes are TRBV12-3 or TRBV12-4 and TRBJ2-5; D might be TRBD1 (6 bases). The V end was cut by 6 bases, the J end by 0 bases, with 17 bases between. The CDR3 runs 16 residues. The CDR3 loop reads CASSPDRTLYQETQYF. The CDR3 coding sequence is TGTGCCAGCAGCCCTGACAGGACCCTCTACCAAGAGACCCAGTACTTC.

This clonotype was counted at least ten times. The chain joins TRBV28 to TRBJ1-4; the match to TRBD1 covers 9 bases. J was trimmed by 7 bases and V by 3 bases; bases with no gene match: 6. The CDR3 is 15 amino acids. Germline CDR1 and CDR2: MDHEN and SYDVKM. CDR3 bases: TGTGCCAGCAGTTTCCCGGACAGGGGAGGTGAAAAACTGTTTTTT. Its protein product is CASSFPDRGGEKLFF.

This clonotype appeared many times. The chain combines TRBV18 with TRBJ1-1; D is possibly TRBD1 (5 bases). The germline V gene has CDR1 KGHSH and CDR2 LQKENI. The CDR3 sequence is 12 residues long. V gave up 8 bases and J gave up 0 bases, with 7 bases separating them. The CDR3 here is CASAGLNTEAFF. CDR3 nucleotide sequence: TGTGCCAGCGCAGGGTTGAACACTGAAGCTTTCTTT.

This clonotype was observed many times. V gene TRBV25-1 combines with J gene TRBJ2-7; maybe TRBD1 (7 bases). There are 15 residues in the CDR3. With 10 bases removed from V and 4 bases from J, the gap between germline ends came to 23 bases. Per germline, CDR1 MGHDK and CDR2 SYGVNS. CDR3 DNA sequence: TGTGCCAACCCCCGCGAAGGGCAGGGGGGATACGAGCAGTACTTC. Translated: CANPREGQGGYEQYF.

This clonotype has ten or more counts. The chain recombines TRBV7-9 with TRBJ2-7; TRBD2 matches at 7 bases. CDR3 length equals 16 residues. CDR1 is SEHNR, CDR2 FQNEAQ, per germline (reference sequence). The J segment lost 4 bases and the V segment lost 5 bases, leaving 14 bases of the junction unmatched. The CDR3 nucleotides are TGTGCCAGCAGCCCGGGGGGACTAAAGAGACCTTACGAGCAGTACTTC. Its translation: CASSPGGLKRPYEQYF.

Many counts were recorded for this clonotype. The rearrangement uses TRBV2 and TRBJ1-2; D is undetermined. The CDR3 is 13 residues long. Germline V gives CDR1 SNHLY, CDR2 FYNNEI. The V end was cut by 7 bases, the J end by 7 bases, with 16 bases between. The CDR3 reads CASTQGPLGGYTF. CDR3 DNA: TGTGCCAGCACCCAAGGACCCCTGGGTGGCTACACCTTC.

J is TRBJ2-3 and V is TRBV7-2; 8 nucleotides align to TRBD2. CDR3 size: 17 residues. Trimming cost V 5 bases and J 2 bases; bases outside gene matches: 12. Germline CDR1 SGHTA, CDR2 FQGNSA. The CDR3 nucleotides are TGTGCCAGCAGCGCCTCGGGTCGGGGGGGCCTCACAGATACGCAGTATTTT. Protein sequence: CASSASGRGGLTDTQYF.

This clonotype occurred many times. The CDR3 sequence is CASSVSMVERGNYNEQFF. DNA of the CDR3: TGTGCCAGCAGCGTCTCGATGGTTGAGCGGGGCAATTACAATGAGCAGTTCTTC. The J gene is TRBJ2-1, the V gene TRBV9, with 7 positions matching TRBD2. This CDR3 region has 18 residues. Germline V gene sequence: CDR1 SGDLS, CDR2 YYNGEE. The trim removed 2 bases at V and 4 bases at J, leaving 15 bases unmatched. The full variable domain, completed using reference TRBV9 and TRBJ2-1, is DSGVTQTPKHLITATGQRVTLRCSPRSGDLSVYWYQQSLDQGLQFLIQYYNGEERAKGNILERFSAQQFPDLHSELNLSSLELGDSALYFCASSVSMVERGNYNEQFFGPGTRLTVL.

This clonotype was observed at least ten times. The rearrangement links TRBV7-2 to TRBJ2-5; D could derive from TRBD1 or TRBD2 (6 bases each). Germline CDR1 reads SGHTA; CDR2 reads FQGNSA. This CDR3 comprises 15 residues. The V and J ends lost 5 bases and 3 bases respectively, with 16 bases between them. The CDR3 reads CASSPVEGVEETQYF. The CDR3 nucleotides are TGTGCCAGCAGCCCAGTGGAGGGGGTCGAAGAGACCCAGTACTTC. The variable domain in full, completed from reference TRBV7-2 and TRBJ2-5, reads GAGVSQSPSNKVTEKGKDVELRCDPISGHTALYWYRQSLGQGLEFLIYFQGNSAPDKSGLPSDRFSAERTGGSVSTLTIQRTQQEDSAVYLCASSPVEGVEETQYFGPGTRLLVL.

This clonotype was detected many times. The chain combines TRBV7-2 with TRBJ2-7; possible D gene TRBD2, 5 bases. The CDR3 loop spans 14 amino acids. The V end was cut by 4 bases, the J end by 2 bases, with 12 bases between. Germline-derived CDR1 and CDR2 are SGHTA and FQGNSA. CDR3 nucleotides: TGTGCCAGCAGCTCCCCCGAGGGAGCCTACGAGCAGTACTTC. This encodes CASSSPEGAYEQYF. Full variable domain (missing parts from reference TRBV7-2 and TRBJ2-7): GAGVSQSPSNKVTEKGKDVELRCDPISGHTALYWYRQSLGQGLEFLIYFQGNSAPDKSGLPSDRFSAERTGGSVSTLTIQRTQQEDSAVYLCASSSPEGAYEQYFGPGTRLTVT.

J is TRBJ2-1 and V is TRBV29-1, with D maybe TRBD2 (5 bases). The CDR3 totals 11 residues. Trimming took off 7 bases at V and 6 bases at J, with 10 bases between the two ends. Germline V gene data show CDR1 as SQVTM and CDR2 as ANQGSEA. The CDR3 coding sequence is TGCAGCGCCGGACTCAGCAATGAGCAGTTCTTC. It translates to CSAGLSNEQFF.

There are many counts of this clonotype. The chain recombines TRBV29-1 with TRBJ2-3; the D is unclear. This CDR3 region has 14 residues. Trimming shortened V by 7 bases and J by 2 bases, and 16 bases separated the two germline ends. The V gene's germline CDR1 is SQVTM and CDR2 ANQGSEA. The CDR3 DNA reads as TGCAGCGGGGCCCAGAACACTTTCACAGATACGCAGTATTTT. It specifies CSGAQNTFTDTQYF.

This clonotype was seen ten or more times. The chain joins TRBV29-1 to TRBJ2-5; 7 bases are a match to TRBD1. Per the germline V gene, CDR1 is SQVTM and CDR2 is ANQGSEA. This CDR3 has 13 amino acids. Losses at the gene ends were 7 bases for V and 2 bases for J; bases not matched to a gene: 7. The CDR3, as DNA: TGCAGCGCAGCCCGACAGGGACAAGAGACCCAGTACTTC. Its translation is CSAARQGQETQYF.

The chain employs TRBV9 and TRBJ2-2, with D perhaps matching TRBD1 or TRBD2 (5 bases each). Germline V gives CDR1 SGDLS, CDR2 YYNGEE. The CDR3 spans 17 residues. Trimming stripped 4 bases from V and 7 bases from J, with 23 bases between. Here the CDR3 reads CASSLYGTRQRNGELFF. The CDR3 DNA sequence: TGTGCCAGCAGCCTGTATGGGACGAGACAGAGGAACGGGGAGCTGTTTTTT.

This clonotype was observed at least ten times. CDR3 nucleotide sequence: TGTGCCAGCAGACTTAGGACAGATGGCTACACCTTC. This encodes CASRLRTDGYTF. The chain recombines TRBV28 with TRBJ1-2, with D maybe TRBD1 (6 bases). There are 12 residues in the CDR3. V was clipped by 6 bases and J by 6 bases, with 11 bases between them. Germline V gene lookup returns CDR1 MDHEN and CDR2 SYDVKM.

This clonotype was observed at least ten times. The genes are TRBV5-1 and TRBJ2-7; possibly TRBD2 for D (6 bases). The V end was cut by 3 bases, the J end by 6 bases, with 19 bases between. The CDR3 totals 15 residues. Germline loops: CDR1 SGHRS, CDR2 YFSETQ. The CDR3 nucleotides are TGCGCCAGCAGCTCCCGGGACTCGGGAACGGGCGAGCAGTACTTC. Its protein is CASSSRDSGTGEQYF. Based on the CDR3 plus reference TRBV5-1 and TRBJ2-7, the full variable domain is KAGVTQTPRYLIKTRGQQVTLSCSPISGHRSVSWYQQTPGQGLQFLFEYFSETQRNKGNFPGRFSGRQFSNSRSEMNVSTLELGDSALYLCASSSRDSGTGEQYFGPGTRLTVT.

This clonotype has a count of ten or more. The V call is TRBV7-8, the J call TRBJ2-3; D possibly corresponds to TRBD1 (6 bases). The CDR3 is 14 residues long. Germline loops: CDR1 SGHVS, CDR2 FQNEAQ. Trimming pared 3 bases from V and 0 bases from J, leaving 7 bases between. CDR3 bases: TGTGCCAGCAGCTTTACAGGGAGCACAGATACGCAGTATTTT. Translated: CASSFTGSTDTQYF.

The sample holds many counts of this clonotype. The CDR3 is CASSLIGDYGYTF. The CDR3 DNA is TGTGCCAGCAGCTTAATTGGCGACTATGGCTACACCTTC. This chain links TRBV7-3 with TRBJ1-2; no clear D. Germline V gene sequence: CDR1 SGHTA, CDR2 FQGTGA. The CDR3 is 13 amino acids. Trimming shortened V by 1 base and J by 3 bases, and 6 bases separated the two germline ends.

This clonotype was seen ten or more times. The chain combines TRBV12-3 or TRBV12-4 with TRBJ2-1; D call uncertain. V gave up 4 bases and J gave up 5 bases, with 9 bases separating them. The CDR3 is 13 amino acids. The CDR3 here is CASSSRPDNEQFF. The DNA for the CDR3 is TGTGCCAGCAGTTCCCGACCCGACAATGAGCAGTTCTTC.

This clonotype was seen ten or more times. J is TRBJ1-2 and V is TRBV5-6, with a possible D match to TRBD1 (6 bases). There are 14 residues in the CDR3. Germline assignment: CDR1 SGHDT and CDR2 YYEEEE. Trimming took off 6 bases at V and 3 bases at J, with 15 bases between the two ends. Here the CDR3 reads CASNIGGAHYGYTF. The CDR3 DNA sequence: TGTGCCAGCAATATCGGGGGCGCTCACTATGGCTACACCTTC.

Many counts were recorded for this clonotype. The chain carries TRBV11-2 and TRBJ1-1; no clear D gene. V lost 2 bases to trimming and J lost 10 bases, with 11 bases between them. The germline gives CDR1 SGHAT, CDR2 FQNNGV. CDR3 length equals 12 residues. CDR3 bases: TGTGCCAGCAGCTTAAGTCCCCCGGCAGCTTTCTTT. It yields the protein CASSLSPPAAFF.

This clonotype was seen repeatedly, ten times or more. V and J are TRBV20-1 and TRBJ1-6; D not resolved. CDR3 length equals 13 residues. Per germline, CDR1 DFQATT and CDR2 SNEGSKA (reference sequence). Trimming shortened V by 5 bases and J by 9 bases, and 14 bases separated the two germline ends. The CDR3 nucleotides are TGCAGTGCTCATGGGGTCCCTGGTTCACCCCTCCACTTT. It specifies CSAHGVPGSPLHF.

This clonotype appeared a few times. The gene calls are TRBV13 and TRBJ2-1; 10 nucleotides agree with TRBD2. Germline loops: CDR1 PRHDT, CDR2 FYEKMQ (reference sequence). The J segment lost 8 bases and the V segment lost 9 bases, leaving 10 bases of the junction unmatched. The CDR3 is 14 residues long. In DNA form, the CDR3 reads TGTGCCAGTCTCCACTTAGCGGGAGGCGATGAGCAGTTCTTC. This translates into CASLHLAGGDEQFF. The full variable domain, in which reference TRBV13 and TRBJ2-1 provide the parts outside the CDR3, is AAGVIQSPRHLIKEKRETATLKCYPIPRHDTVYWYQQGPGQDPQFLISFYEKMQSDKGSIPDRFSAQQFSDYHSELNMSSLELGDSALYFCASLHLAGGDEQFFGPGTRLTVL.

This clonotype was seen repeatedly, ten times or more. CDR3 in DNA: TGTGCCAGCAGACCCGGGATTGCCTCTAACACAGATACGCAGTATTTT. Its protein product is CASRPGIASNTDTQYF. This chain uses TRBV7-9 with TRBJ2-3, with TRBD2 as a possible D gene (5 bases). The CDR3 length is 16 residues. V was pared by 6 bases and J by 2 bases, with 18 bases between. Germline lookup yields CDR1 SEHNR and CDR2 FQNEAQ (reference sequence).